The 13 T cell receptor beta chains below come from one sample, sequenced in a study of T-cell reconstitution after alpha-beta-depleted transplantation in children. Molecular barcoding with unique molecular identifiers was used for the TCRbeta library. Via MiXCR, TCRdb re-called the PCR reads, giving one row per CDR3 protein. The table has a few hundred thousand distinct CDR3 sequences, approximately 42% seen once; the top ten hold under 35%. Sample: PBMCs, taken before TCRalphabeta/CD19-depleted stem cell transplant. The origin of the receptors is a girl aged 2-10 years with aplastic anemia, due to receive a stem cell transplant.

The chain links TRBV9 to TRBJ2-3; 14 nucleotides agree with TRBD2. The CDR3 extends over 17 amino acids. Per the germline V gene, CDR1 is SGDLS and CDR2 is YYNGEE. J was trimmed by 4 bases and V by 2 bases; bases with no gene match: 6. CDR3 DNA sequence: TGTGCCAGCAGCGTGACTAGCGGGGGGGCAGTGGCAGATACGCAGTATTTT. The encoded protein is CASSVTSGGAVADTQYF.

V is TRBV18 and J is TRBJ2-1; D ambiguous. The CDR3 length is 13 residues. V lost 6 bases and J lost 5, with 11 bases in between. In germline, CDR1 is KGHSH, CDR2 LQKENI. The CDR3 spells CASSPRDNNEQFF. In DNA form, the CDR3 reads TGTGCCAGCTCTCCGCGAGATAACAATGAGCAGTTCTTC.

The chain carries TRBV11-2 and TRBJ2-7; 9 bases are a match to TRBD2. The germline V gene encodes CDR1 SGHAT and CDR2 FQNNGV. This CDR3 has 17 amino acids. The J segment lost 2 bases and the V segment lost 5 bases, leaving 13 bases of the junction unmatched. CDR3 region: CASSKPAAGGFPYEQYF. Written as DNA, the CDR3 is TGTGCCAGCAGCAAACCTGCTGCGGGAGGGTTTCCCTACGAGCAGTACTTC.

The genes are TRBV28 and TRBJ1-3; D may be TRBD1 (6 bases). The germline V and J ends were trimmed by 3 bases and 4 bases, with 7 bases remaining between them. This CDR3 comprises 13 residues. Germline V lookup: CDR1 MDHEN, CDR2 SYDVKM. CDR3 DNA sequence: TGTGCCAGCAGTTTGGGGGGCGGAAACACCATATATTTT. Its protein is CASSLGGGNTIYF.

To note about this clonotype: A read error is likely, as this CDR3 ends without the conserved phenylalanine or tryptophan. The chain combines TRBV20-1 with TRBJ1-6, with D tentatively TRBD1 (5 bases). Trimming pared 6 bases from V and 6 bases from J, leaving 21 bases between. Germline V gene data show CDR1 as DFQATT and CDR2 as SNEGSKA (reference sequence). The CDR3 has 16 amino acids. CDR3 sequence reads: CSAIPGRGDFNSPLHL. The CDR3 nucleotides are TGCAGTGCCATCCCAGGGAGAGGGGATTTTAATTCACCCCTCCACCTT.

The V and J genes are TRBV7-2 and TRBJ2-7; 7 bases line up with TRBD2. Germline values: CDR1 SGHTA, CDR2 FQGNSA. The CDR3 runs 14 residues. The V and J ends lost 3 bases and 2 bases, in that order; junction bases with no gene match: 4. The CDR3 DNA reads TGTGCCAGCAGCTTCCTAGGACTAGCCTACGAGCAGTACTTC. Translated, it gives CASSFLGLAYEQYF.

This clonotype was detected ten times or more. The V and J genes are TRBV7-9 and TRBJ1-1; no firm D call. The CDR3 consists of 15 residues. CDR1 and CDR2 (germline): SEHNR, FQNEAQ (reference sequence). Trimming removed 3 bases at V and 3 bases at J, with 14 bases between. The CDR3 loop reads CASSFFDTGDTEAFF. DNA for the CDR3: TGTGCCAGCAGCTTCTTTGACACCGGGGACACTGAAGCTTTCTTT. The full variable domain, in which reference TRBV7-9 and TRBJ1-1 provide the parts outside the CDR3, is DTGVSQNPRHKITKRGQNVTFRCDPISEHNRLYWYRQTLGQGPEFLTYFQNEAQLEKSRLLSDRFSAERPKGSFSTLEIQRTEQGDSAMYLCASSFFDTGDTEAFFGQGTRLTVV.

The V and J genes are TRBV19 and TRBJ1-5; D remains unclear. V lost 1 base and J lost 1, with 8 bases in between. Germline V gene data show CDR1 as LNHDA and CDR2 as SQIVND (reference sequence). The CDR3 is 15 residues long. CDR3 amino acids: CASSIGARSNQPQHF. The CDR3 DNA follows: TGTGCCAGTAGTATAGGGGCTCGGAGCAATCAGCCCCAGCATTTT.

V gene TRBV6-2 or TRBV6-3 combines with J gene TRBJ2-1; 12 bases are a match to TRBD2. The ends lost 8 bases at V and 8 bases at J; junction bases unmatched: 10. The CDR3 contains 15 residues. The germline CDR1 and CDR2 sequences are MNHEY and SVGEGT. CDR3 DNA sequence: TGTGCCAGCCAAAGGCTAGCGGGAGGGCCGGATGAGCAGTTCTTC. It is translated as CASQRLAGGPDEQFF.

The rearrangement links TRBV7-9 to TRBJ2-2, with D perhaps given as TRBD1 or TRBD2 (7 bases each). V lost 2 bases and J lost 4, with 14 bases in between. Germline lookup yields CDR1 SEHNR and CDR2 FQNEAQ (reference sequence). The CDR3 runs to 16 residues. CDR3 sequence reads: CASSLPWEGATGELFF. In DNA, the CDR3 is TGTGCCAGCAGCTTACCCTGGGAGGGGGCCACCGGGGAGCTGTTTTTT.

The V and J genes are TRBV20-1 and TRBJ2-3; 10 nucleotides match TRBD1. This CDR3 has 15 residues. CDR1 and CDR2 from the germline V gene are DFQATT and SNEGSKA (reference sequence). After removal of 0 bases from V and 1 base from J, the junction contained 1 base not matched to a gene. In DNA, the CDR3 is TGCAGTGCTAGAGACGGGACAGGGGGCACAGATACGCAGTATTTT. Its translation: CSARDGTGGTDTQYF.

The CDR3 loop reads CSARGSQGAGLYEQYF. Here the CDR3 DNA reads TGCAGTGCTAGGGGGTCACAGGGGGCTGGCCTCTACGAGCAGTACTTC. This sequence joins TRBV20-1 and TRBJ2-7; 9 bases agree with TRBD1. This CDR3 region has 16 residues. The trim removed 3 bases at V and 3 bases at J, leaving 12 bases unmatched. From germline, CDR1 is DFQATT and CDR2 SNEGSKA (reference sequence).

The chain combines TRBV5-1 with TRBJ2-2, with D maybe TRBD2 (5 bases). CDR3 length equals 15 residues. CDR1 is SGHRS, CDR2 YFSETQ, per germline. Trimming removed 2 bases at V and 3 bases at J, with 11 bases between. CDR3 sequence: CASSLLDPDTGELFF. The CDR3 nucleotides read TGCGCCAGCAGCTTACTAGACCCAGACACCGGGGAGCTGTTTTTT.